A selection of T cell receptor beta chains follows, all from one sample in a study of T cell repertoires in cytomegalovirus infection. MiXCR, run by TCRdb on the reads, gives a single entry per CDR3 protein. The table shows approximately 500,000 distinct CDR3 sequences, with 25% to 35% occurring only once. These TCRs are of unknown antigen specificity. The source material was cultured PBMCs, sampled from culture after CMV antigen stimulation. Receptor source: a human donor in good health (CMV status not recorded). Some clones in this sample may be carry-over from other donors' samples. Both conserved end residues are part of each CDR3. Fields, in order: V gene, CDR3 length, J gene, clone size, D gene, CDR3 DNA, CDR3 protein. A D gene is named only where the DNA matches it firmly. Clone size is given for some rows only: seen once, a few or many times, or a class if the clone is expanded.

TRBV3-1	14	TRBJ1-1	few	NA	TGTGCCAGCAGCCCCTGGAGTGGCGGCACTGAAGCTTTCTTT	CASSPWSGGTEAFF
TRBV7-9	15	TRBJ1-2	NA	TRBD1	TGTGCCAGCAGCTCCAGAGGGGGCGGTTTCTATGGCTACACCTTC	CASSSRGGGFYGYTF
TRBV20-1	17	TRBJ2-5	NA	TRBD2	TGCAGTGCCAAGGGTTTTAGCGGGAGGCTCTCACAAGAGACCCAGTACTTC	CSAKGFSGRLSQETQYF
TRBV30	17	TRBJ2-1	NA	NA	TGTGCCTGGAGTCTCCTTTCCGGGACTCCGATGGGGTATGAGCAGTTCTTC	CAWSLLSGTPMGYEQFF
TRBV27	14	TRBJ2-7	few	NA	TGTGCCAGCAGTATGACCAGGGGTCCCTACGAGCAGTACTTC	CASSMTRGPYEQYF
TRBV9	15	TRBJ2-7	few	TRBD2	TGTGCCAGCAGCGTCTCCGGGACTAGCGGGAACGAGCAGTACTTC	CASSVSGTSGNEQYF
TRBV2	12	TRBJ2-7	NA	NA	TGTGCCAGCGGCCAGGGCCAAGGCGAGCAGTACTTC	CASGQGQGEQYF
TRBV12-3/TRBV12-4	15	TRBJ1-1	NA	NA	TGTGCCAGCAGTCCCCACCGGGGACATAACACTGAAGCTTTCTTT	CASSPHRGHNTEAFF
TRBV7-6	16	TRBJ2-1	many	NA	TGTGCCAGCAGCCGAGGACAAGCGGGCCTCTACAATGAGCAGTTCTTC	CASSRGQAGLYNEQFF
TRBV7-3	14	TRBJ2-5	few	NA	TGTGCCAGCAGCTTAAAAGGGACCCAAGAGACCCAGTACTTC	CASSLKGTQETQYF
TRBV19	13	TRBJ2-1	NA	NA	TGTGCCAGTAGTCCGCCTCTAAACAATGAGCAGTTCTTC	CASSPPLNNEQFF
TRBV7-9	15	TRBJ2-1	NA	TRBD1	TGTGCCAGCAGCCCAAACAGGGGGCGTAGCAATGAGCAGTTCTTC	CASSPNRGRSNEQFF
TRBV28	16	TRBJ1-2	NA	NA	TGTGCCAGCAGTTGGGGCTTCAGGGAGTCTAACTATGGCTACACCTTC	CASSWGFRESNYGYTF
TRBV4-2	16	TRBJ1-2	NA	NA	TGTGCCAGCAGCCAAGATGTCAGGGGAAGCGACTATGGCTACACCTTC	CASSQDVRGSDYGYTF
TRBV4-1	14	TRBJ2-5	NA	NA	TGCGCCAGCAGCAAGGGGAGGCTCCAAGAGACCCAGTACTTC	CASSKGRLQETQYF
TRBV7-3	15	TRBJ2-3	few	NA	TGTGCCAGCAGCCTGGAGCTGGTGGGCCCAGATACGCAGTATTTT	CASSLELVGPDTQYF
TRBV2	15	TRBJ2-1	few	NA	TGTGCCAGCAGTGAATCGCGTCAGGGGTATGGTGAGCAGTTCTTC	CASSESRQGYGEQFF
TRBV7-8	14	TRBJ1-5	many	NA	TGTGCCAGCAGCCCTACCAACAGCAATCAGCCCCAGCATTTT	CASSPTNSNQPQHF
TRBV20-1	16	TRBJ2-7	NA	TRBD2	TGCAGTGCCGGACTAGCGGGAGTACGTACTTCCTACGAGCAGTACTTC	CSAGLAGVRTSYEQYF
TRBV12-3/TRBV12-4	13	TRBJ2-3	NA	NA	TGTGCCTCTCGCCGCGCTAGCACAGATACGCAGTATTTT	CASRRASTDTQYF
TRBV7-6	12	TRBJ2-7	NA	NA	TGTGCCAGCACCGGCAGTTCCTACGAGCAGTACTTC	CASTGSSYEQYF
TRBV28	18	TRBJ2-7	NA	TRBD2	TGTGCCAGCAGGATGACTAGCGGAGGCACGAAGTCAATCGGCGAGCAGTACTTC	CASRMTSGGTKSIGEQYF
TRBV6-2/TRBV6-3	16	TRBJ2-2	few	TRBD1	TGTGCCAGCAGTTCCTGGACAGGGCGGCGCACCGGGGAGCTGTTTTTT	CASSSWTGRRTGELFF
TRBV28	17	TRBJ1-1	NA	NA	TGTGCCAGCAGTTTAATTTTGGGGGGCCACGGGAACACTGAAGCTTTCTTT	CASSLILGGHGNTEAFF
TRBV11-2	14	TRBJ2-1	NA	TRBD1	TGTGCCAGCGTCCCGGACAGGGATTTCGGTGAGCAGTTCTTC	CASVPDRDFGEQFF
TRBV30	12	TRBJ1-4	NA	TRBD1	TGTGCCTTTGACAGGGCGAGGGAAAAACTGTTTTTT	CAFDRAREKLFF
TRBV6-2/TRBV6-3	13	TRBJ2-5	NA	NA	TGTGCCAGCAGTTCCAAGCGGGCGGAGACCCAGTACTTC	CASSSKRAETQYF
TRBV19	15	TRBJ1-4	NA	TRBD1	TGTGCCAGTAGTCCACACCGGGACAGGGCTGAAAAACTGTTTTTT	CASSPHRDRAEKLFF
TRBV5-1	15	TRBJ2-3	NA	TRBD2	TGCGCCAGCAATACTTTTAGCGGGAGTCCAGATACGCAGTATTTT	CASNTFSGSPDTQYF